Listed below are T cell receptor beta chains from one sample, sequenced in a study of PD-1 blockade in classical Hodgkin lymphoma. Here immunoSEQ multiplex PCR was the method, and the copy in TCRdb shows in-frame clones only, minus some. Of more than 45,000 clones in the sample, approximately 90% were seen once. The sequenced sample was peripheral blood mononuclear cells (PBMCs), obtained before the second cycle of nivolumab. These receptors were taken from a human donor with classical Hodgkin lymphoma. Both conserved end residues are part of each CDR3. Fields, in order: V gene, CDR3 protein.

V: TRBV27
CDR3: CASSLGDTGSYGYTF

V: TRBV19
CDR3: CASSIGAEPAYEQYF

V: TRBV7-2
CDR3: CASSLAINSPLHF

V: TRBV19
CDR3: CASSALTGDYEQYF

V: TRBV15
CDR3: CATSRGDGGNQPQHF

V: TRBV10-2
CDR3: CASSTVDLDTQYF

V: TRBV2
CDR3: CGSWARRDYEQYF

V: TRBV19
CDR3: CASSRGPLLRIEKLFF

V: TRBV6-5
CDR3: CASSYRRDQPQHF

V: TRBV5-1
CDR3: CASSPVGADRGLRNTEAFF

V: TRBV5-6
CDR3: CASGQDRSQRGYTF

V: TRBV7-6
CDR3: CASSQREGRSGGRVAEQYF

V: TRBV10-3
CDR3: CAISEETSGVETDTQYF

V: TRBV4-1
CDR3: CASSQDTFVGTSDNEQFF

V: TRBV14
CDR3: CASSYNRGLEPQHF

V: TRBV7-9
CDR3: CASSSAGGLTNEQFF

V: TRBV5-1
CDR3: CASSLPPVGGSGANVLTF

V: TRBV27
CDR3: CASSLLETSYNEQFF

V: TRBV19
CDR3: CASRDRGATNEKLFF

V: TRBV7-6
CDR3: CASSLGGSARSGELFF

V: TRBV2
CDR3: CASTLLYQETQYF

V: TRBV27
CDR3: CASRRQGANEKLFF

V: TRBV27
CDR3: CASSQGVGGNQPQHF

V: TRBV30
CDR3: CAWRGRGLLYGYTF

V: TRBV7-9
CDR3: CASSTRGMSAMNTEAFF

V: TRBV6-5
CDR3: CASTPISNYGYTF

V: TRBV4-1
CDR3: CASSQDLGGDTIYF

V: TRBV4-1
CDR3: CASSQERKDTIYF

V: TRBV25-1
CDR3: CASSDESGRSSYEQYF

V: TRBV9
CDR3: CASSVAVGGQGQETQYF

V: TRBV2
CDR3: CASSGGTNNEQFF

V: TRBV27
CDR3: CASSLGDGIEAFF

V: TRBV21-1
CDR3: CASSAIRWGGATEAFF

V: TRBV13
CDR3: CASSLRQGDGGYTF

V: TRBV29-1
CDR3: CSVGTASNQPQHF

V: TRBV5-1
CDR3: CASSLSGDSTTEAFF

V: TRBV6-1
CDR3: CASRLAGSNLGEQYF

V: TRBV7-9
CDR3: CASSLGRVMNTGELFF

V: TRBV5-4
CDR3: CASSTGPEETQYF

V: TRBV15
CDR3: CATSPKDRYNEQFF

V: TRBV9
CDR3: CASSVGGNPYEQYF

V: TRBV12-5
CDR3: CASGAGTGIYGYTF

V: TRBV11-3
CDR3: CASSLTANTGELFF

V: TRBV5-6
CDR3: CASSSSVQGILQETQYF

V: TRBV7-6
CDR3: CASSTGVNTEAFF

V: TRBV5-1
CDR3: CASSPWDGNQPQHF

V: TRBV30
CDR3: CAWSVPRKVIYEQYF

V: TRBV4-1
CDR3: CASSPDPTEYQPQHF

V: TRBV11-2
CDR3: CASSLVGGVLIRTQYF

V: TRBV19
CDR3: CASIGGITFNQPQHF

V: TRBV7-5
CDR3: CARSRGYGYTF

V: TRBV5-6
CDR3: CASSFYLSYNEQFF

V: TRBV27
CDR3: CASSSPGLGTTGELFF

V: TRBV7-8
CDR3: CASSLETGAPHNEQFF

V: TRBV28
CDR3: CASSLDEFGQGAVNEQFF

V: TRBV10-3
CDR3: CAIRRDETDTQYF

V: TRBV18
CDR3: CASSPKSGTLDVNTEAFF

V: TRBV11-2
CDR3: CASSVDYEQYF

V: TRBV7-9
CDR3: CASSLTAGSYEQYF